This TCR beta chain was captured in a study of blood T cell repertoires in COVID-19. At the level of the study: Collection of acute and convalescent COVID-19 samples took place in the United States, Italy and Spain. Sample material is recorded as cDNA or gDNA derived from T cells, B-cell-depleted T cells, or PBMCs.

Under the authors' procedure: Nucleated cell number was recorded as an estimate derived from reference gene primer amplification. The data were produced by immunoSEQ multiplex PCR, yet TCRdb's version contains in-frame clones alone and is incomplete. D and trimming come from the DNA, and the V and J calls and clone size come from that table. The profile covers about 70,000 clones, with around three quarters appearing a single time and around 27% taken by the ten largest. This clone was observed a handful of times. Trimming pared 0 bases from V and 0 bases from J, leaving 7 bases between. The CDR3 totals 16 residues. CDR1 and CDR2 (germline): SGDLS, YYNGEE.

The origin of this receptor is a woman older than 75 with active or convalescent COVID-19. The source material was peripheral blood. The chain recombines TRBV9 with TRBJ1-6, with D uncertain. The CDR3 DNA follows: TGTGCCAGCAGCGTAGAACCGAGCTCCTATAATTCACCCCTCCACTTT. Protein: CASSVEPSSYNSPLHF.